This T cell receptor (beta chain) was identified in a study of chronic HIV infection and antiretroviral therapy. The germline V gene encodes CDR1 ENHRY and CDR2 SYGVKD. V lost 3 bases and J 7 bases, leaving 10 bases between the germline ends. This CDR3 is built from 12 residues. MiXCR, applied by TCRdb to the 5' RACE reads, yields one record per CDR3 protein. Altogether some 43,000 distinct CDR3 sequences are present, roughly 19% being singletons, with the ten largest covering approximately 2.5%. The chain links TRBV10-3 to TRBJ2-7; D gene ambiguous. Source material: peripheral blood. The sequence was obtained from an adult who had HIV and had not received antiretroviral therapy, or was an uninfected healthy control (not recorded which). CDR3 in DNA: TGTGCCATCAGTGATAGTAATACTGAGCAGTACTTC. Translated: CAISDSNTEQYF.